This is a list of T cell receptor beta chains from one sample in a study of OX40 agonist ivuxolimab in advanced cancers. The assay was immunoSEQ multiplex PCR, and TCRdb's table has in-frame clones only and misses some. The sample holds 65,000 to 90,000 clones; 80% to 95% are singletons and the top ten take approximately 8%. This specimen was CD4+ or CD8+ T cells sorted from blood, taken in a trial of the OX40 agonist ivuxolimab. These receptors all stem from an adult with an advanced solid tumor such as melanoma, head and neck, liver or kidney cancer. The CDR3 runs from the conserved cysteine through the conserved F or W. Each record gives: D gene, V gene, J gene, CDR3 protein. The D gene is left open where the match is weak.

d_gene: TRBD1
v_gene: TRBV4-1
j_gene: TRBJ1-6
CDR3aa: CASSPSMGQLTSLHF

d_gene: TRBD2
v_gene: TRBV5-1
j_gene: TRBJ2-1
CDR3aa: CASSPGGNEDEQFF

d_gene: TRBD1
v_gene: TRBV19
j_gene: TRBJ1-6
CDR3aa: CATAGQGEFSPLHF

d_gene: -
v_gene: TRBV7-9
j_gene: TRBJ2-1
CDR3aa: CASSLEGGASYNEQFF

d_gene: -
v_gene: TRBV29-1
j_gene: TRBJ1-2
CDR3aa: CSVVYDSNYGYTF

d_gene: -
v_gene: TRBV7-9
j_gene: TRBJ1-3
CDR3aa: CASSLGGSEGNTIYF

d_gene: TRBD2
v_gene: TRBV4-1
j_gene: TRBJ2-2
CDR3aa: CASSQVGLAGGVVFF

d_gene: TRBD2
v_gene: TRBV7-6
j_gene: TRBJ2-7
CDR3aa: CASSPAGGTYEQYF

d_gene: -
v_gene: TRBV10-3
j_gene: TRBJ1-1
CDR3aa: CAISDPRVLNTEAFF

d_gene: TRBD2
v_gene: TRBV6-1
j_gene: TRBJ2-3
CDR3aa: CASSEWASGSTDTQYF

d_gene: -
v_gene: TRBV5-6
j_gene: TRBJ1-5
CDR3aa: CASSPGPGGIFQPQHF

d_gene: -
v_gene: TRBV4-1
j_gene: TRBJ2-7
CDR3aa: CASSQGRGELNYEQYF

d_gene: -
v_gene: TRBV6-6
j_gene: TRBJ1-4
CDR3aa: CASSHGGTNEKLFF

d_gene: TRBD1
v_gene: TRBV2
j_gene: TRBJ1-4
CDR3aa: CASRAGQGANEKLFF

d_gene: TRBD1
v_gene: TRBV5-6
j_gene: TRBJ1-1
CDR3aa: CASRPGQGPTEAFF

d_gene: -
v_gene: TRBV7-2
j_gene: TRBJ2-3
CDR3aa: CASRGATDTQYF

d_gene: -
v_gene: TRBV5-5
j_gene: TRBJ2-2
CDR3aa: CAGVAGELFF

d_gene: -
v_gene: TRBV2
j_gene: TRBJ2-7
CDR3aa: CASSDYSYEQYF

d_gene: -
v_gene: TRBV18
j_gene: TRBJ2-7
CDR3aa: CASSPSGEGLHEQYF

d_gene: -
v_gene: TRBV2
j_gene: TRBJ1-6
CDR3aa: CASSGYGGVVPLHF

d_gene: -
v_gene: TRBV6-1
j_gene: TRBJ2-7
CDR3aa: CASGGPKDSYEQYF

d_gene: TRBD1
v_gene: TRBV15
j_gene: TRBJ2-5
CDR3aa: CATSSDRAETQYF

d_gene: TRBD1
v_gene: TRBV5-4
j_gene: TRBJ1-5
CDR3aa: CASSLAPTGQGLHF

d_gene: -
v_gene: TRBV5-1
j_gene: TRBJ2-5
CDR3aa: CASSLEVKQETQYF

d_gene: -
v_gene: TRBV4-3
j_gene: TRBJ2-7
CDR3aa: CASSQDPTPQAEAAEQYF

d_gene: TRBD2
v_gene: TRBV7-6
j_gene: TRBJ2-3
CDR3aa: CASSMTSGADASTDTQYF

d_gene: -
v_gene: TRBV4-1
j_gene: TRBJ2-3
CDR3aa: CASSQELVTDTQYF

d_gene: -
v_gene: TRBV2
j_gene: TRBJ1-6
CDR3aa: CASRENSPLHF

d_gene: TRBD1
v_gene: TRBV7-9
j_gene: TRBJ1-2
CDR3aa: CASSPEDRLYGYTF

d_gene: -
v_gene: TRBV7-6
j_gene: TRBJ1-2
CDR3aa: CASSLAGESGYTF

d_gene: TRBD2
v_gene: TRBV11-3
j_gene: TRBJ2-3
CDR3aa: CASSPRGGRDTDTQYF

d_gene: -
v_gene: TRBV11-2
j_gene: TRBJ2-1
CDR3aa: CASSLGYNEQFF

d_gene: -
v_gene: TRBV19
j_gene: TRBJ1-2
CDR3aa: CASTLHPRLGYTF

d_gene: -
v_gene: TRBV15
j_gene: TRBJ2-7
CDR3aa: CATSRPPGGGSYEQYF

d_gene: TRBD2
v_gene: TRBV9
j_gene: TRBJ2-2
CDR3aa: CASSVATGLASGELFF

d_gene: -
v_gene: TRBV19
j_gene: TRBJ1-2
CDR3aa: CASSIWAGNYTF

d_gene: -
v_gene: TRBV30
j_gene: TRBJ1-2
CDR3aa: CAWRGAPFRDGYTF

d_gene: -
v_gene: TRBV5-6
j_gene: TRBJ1-4
CDR3aa: CASSFGGPEKLFF

d_gene: -
v_gene: TRBV11-3
j_gene: TRBJ2-3
CDR3aa: CASSFSPRPRDTQYF

d_gene: TRBD1
v_gene: TRBV9
j_gene: TRBJ1-1
CDR3aa: CASSPTGYTEAFF

d_gene: -
v_gene: TRBV4-1
j_gene: TRBJ1-6
CDR3aa: CASSQEGNSPLHF

d_gene: -
v_gene: TRBV13
j_gene: TRBJ2-3
CDR3aa: CASTLRGTDTQYF

d_gene: TRBD1
v_gene: TRBV2
j_gene: TRBJ2-7
CDR3aa: CASSEALRTGSHEQYF

d_gene: -
v_gene: TRBV6-6
j_gene: TRBJ2-4
CDR3aa: CASSPGREGVGNIQYF

d_gene: -
v_gene: TRBV5-1
j_gene: TRBJ2-5
CDR3aa: CASSLVGGPPETQYF

d_gene: -
v_gene: TRBV6-5
j_gene: TRBJ2-2
CDR3aa: CASSPFSTGELFF

d_gene: -
v_gene: TRBV4-3
j_gene: TRBJ1-1
CDR3aa: CASSQGTNTEAFF

d_gene: TRBD1
v_gene: TRBV4-3
j_gene: TRBJ1-4
CDR3aa: CASSQDGTGYGGTNEKLFF

d_gene: -
v_gene: TRBV4-1
j_gene: TRBJ1-1
CDR3aa: CASSQGNTEAFF

d_gene: TRBD1
v_gene: TRBV27
j_gene: TRBJ2-7
CDR3aa: CASWTGENEQYF

d_gene: -
v_gene: TRBV9
j_gene: TRBJ1-3
CDR3aa: CASSETGSLSGNTIYF

d_gene: TRBD1
v_gene: TRBV25-1
j_gene: TRBJ1-2
CDR3aa: CASSGQGLGGYTF

d_gene: TRBD1
v_gene: TRBV29-1
j_gene: TRBJ1-5
CDR3aa: CSGTTGQGQPQHF

d_gene: -
v_gene: TRBV6-5
j_gene: TRBJ1-5
CDR3aa: CASSVTRSNQPQHF

d_gene: -
v_gene: TRBV4-1
j_gene: TRBJ2-7
CDR3aa: CASSQERFPYEQYF

d_gene: TRBD2
v_gene: TRBV5-1
j_gene: TRBJ2-1
CDR3aa: CAGSPGGNEDEQFF